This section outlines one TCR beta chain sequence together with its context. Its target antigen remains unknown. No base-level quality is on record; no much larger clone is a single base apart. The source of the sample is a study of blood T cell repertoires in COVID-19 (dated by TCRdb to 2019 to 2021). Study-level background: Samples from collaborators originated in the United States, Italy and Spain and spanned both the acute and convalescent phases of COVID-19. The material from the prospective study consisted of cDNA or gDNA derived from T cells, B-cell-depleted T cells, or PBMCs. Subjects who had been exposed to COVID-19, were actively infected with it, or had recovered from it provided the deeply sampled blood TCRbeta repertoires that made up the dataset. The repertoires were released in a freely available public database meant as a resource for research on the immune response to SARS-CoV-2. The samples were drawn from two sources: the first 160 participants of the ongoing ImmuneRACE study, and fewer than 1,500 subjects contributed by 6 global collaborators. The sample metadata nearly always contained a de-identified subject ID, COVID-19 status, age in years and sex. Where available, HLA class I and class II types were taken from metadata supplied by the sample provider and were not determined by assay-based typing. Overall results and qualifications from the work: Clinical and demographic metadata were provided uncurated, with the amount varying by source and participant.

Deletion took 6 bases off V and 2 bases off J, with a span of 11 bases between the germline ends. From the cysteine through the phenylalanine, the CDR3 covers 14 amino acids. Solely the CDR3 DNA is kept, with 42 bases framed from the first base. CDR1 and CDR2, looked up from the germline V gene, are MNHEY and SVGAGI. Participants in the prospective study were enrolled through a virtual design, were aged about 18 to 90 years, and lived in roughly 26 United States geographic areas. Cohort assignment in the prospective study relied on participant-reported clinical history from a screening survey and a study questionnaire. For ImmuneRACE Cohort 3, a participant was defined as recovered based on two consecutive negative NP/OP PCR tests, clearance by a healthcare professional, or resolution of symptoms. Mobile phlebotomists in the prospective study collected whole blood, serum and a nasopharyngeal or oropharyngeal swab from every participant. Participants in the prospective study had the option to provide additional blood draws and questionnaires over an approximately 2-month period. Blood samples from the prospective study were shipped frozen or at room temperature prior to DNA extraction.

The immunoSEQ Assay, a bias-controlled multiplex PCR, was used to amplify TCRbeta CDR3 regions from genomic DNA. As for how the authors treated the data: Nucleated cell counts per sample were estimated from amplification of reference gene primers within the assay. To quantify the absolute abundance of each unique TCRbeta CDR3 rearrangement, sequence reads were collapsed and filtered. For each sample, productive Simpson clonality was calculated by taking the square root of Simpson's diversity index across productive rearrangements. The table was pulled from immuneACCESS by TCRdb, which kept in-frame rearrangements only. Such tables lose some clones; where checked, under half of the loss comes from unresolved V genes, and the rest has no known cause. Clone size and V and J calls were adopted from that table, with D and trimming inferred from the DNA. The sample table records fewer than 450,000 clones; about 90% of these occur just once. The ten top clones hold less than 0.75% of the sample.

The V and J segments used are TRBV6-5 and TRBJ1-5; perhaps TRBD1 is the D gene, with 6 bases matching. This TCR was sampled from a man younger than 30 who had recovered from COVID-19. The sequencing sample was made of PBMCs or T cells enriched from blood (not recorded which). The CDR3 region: CASRQGQGNQPQHF. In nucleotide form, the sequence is TGTGCCAGCAGGCAGGGGCAGGGCAATCAGCCCCAGCATTTT.